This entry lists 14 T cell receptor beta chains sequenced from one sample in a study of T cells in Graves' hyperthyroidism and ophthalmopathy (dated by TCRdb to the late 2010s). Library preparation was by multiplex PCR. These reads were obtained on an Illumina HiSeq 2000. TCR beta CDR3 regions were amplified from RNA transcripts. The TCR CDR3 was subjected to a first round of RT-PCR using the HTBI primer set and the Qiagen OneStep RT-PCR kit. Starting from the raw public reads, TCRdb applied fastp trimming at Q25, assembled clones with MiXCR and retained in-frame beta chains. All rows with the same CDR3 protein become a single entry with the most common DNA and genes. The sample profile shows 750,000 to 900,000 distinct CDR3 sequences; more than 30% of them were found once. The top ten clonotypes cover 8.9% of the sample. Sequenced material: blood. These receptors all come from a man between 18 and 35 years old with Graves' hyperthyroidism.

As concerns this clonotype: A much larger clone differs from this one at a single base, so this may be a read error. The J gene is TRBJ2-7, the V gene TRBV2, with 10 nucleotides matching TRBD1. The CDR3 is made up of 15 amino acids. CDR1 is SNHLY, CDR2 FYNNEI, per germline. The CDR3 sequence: CASSYRMTGGYGQYF. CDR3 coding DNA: TGTGCCAGCAGTTACCGGATGACAGGGGGCTACGGGCAGTACTTC.

Here the CDR3 reads CSARRGGATEAFF. In DNA, the CDR3 is TGCAGCGCCCGACGGGGTGGGGCCACTGAAGCTTTCTTT. The rearrangement links TRBV29-1 to TRBJ1-1; a possible D gene is TRBD1 (5 bases). The germline CDR1 and CDR2 sequences are SQVTM and ANQGSEA. This CDR3 region has 13 residues. V gave up 7 bases and J gave up 4 bases, with 16 bases separating them.

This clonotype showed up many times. The CDR3 is CASSLVGEGNQPQHF. CDR3 sequence (DNA): TGTGCCAGCAGCTTAGTCGGGGAGGGCAATCAGCCCCAGCATTTT. The V call is TRBV7-9, the J call TRBJ1-5; D is uncertain. With 1 base removed from V and 2 bases from J, the gap between germline ends came to 9 bases. Germline values: CDR1 SEHNR, CDR2 FQNEAQ (reference sequence). The CDR3 spans 15 residues. The full variable domain, rest sourced from reference TRBV7-9 and TRBJ1-5, is DTGVSQNPRHKITKRGQNVTFRCDPISEHNRLYWYRQTLGQGPEFLTYFQNEAQLEKSRLLSDRFSAERPKGSFSTLEIQRTEQGDSAMYLCASSLVGEGNQPQHFGDGTRLSIL.

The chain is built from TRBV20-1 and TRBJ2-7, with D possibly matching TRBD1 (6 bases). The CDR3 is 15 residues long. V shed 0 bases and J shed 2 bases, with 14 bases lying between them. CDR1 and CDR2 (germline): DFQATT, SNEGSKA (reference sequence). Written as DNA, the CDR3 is TGCAGTGCTAGAGAGGAGGCAGGGGTAGCCTACGAGCAGTACTTC. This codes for CSAREEAGVAYEQYF.

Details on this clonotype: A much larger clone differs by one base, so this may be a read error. CDR3 DNA: TGTGCCAGTAAGGTGTCAGGTGTGAACACTGGAGCTTTCTTT. As protein: CASKVSGVNTGAFF. The genes are TRBV19 and TRBJ1-1; D unresolved. This CDR3 spans 14 amino acids. CDR1 and CDR2 from the germline V gene are LNHDA and SQIVND (reference sequence).

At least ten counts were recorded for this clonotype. CDR3 in amino acids: CSAAKGASGNSPLHF. The CDR3, as DNA: TGCAGTGCTGCCAAGGGGGCATCGGGTAATTCACCCCTCCACTTT. The V and J genes are TRBV20-1 and TRBJ1-6, with 7 bases matching TRBD1. The CDR3 is 15 residues long. V lost 5 bases to trimming and J lost 6 bases; unmatched junction nucleotides: 10. Germline V gene sequence: CDR1 DFQATT, CDR2 SNEGSKA (reference sequence).

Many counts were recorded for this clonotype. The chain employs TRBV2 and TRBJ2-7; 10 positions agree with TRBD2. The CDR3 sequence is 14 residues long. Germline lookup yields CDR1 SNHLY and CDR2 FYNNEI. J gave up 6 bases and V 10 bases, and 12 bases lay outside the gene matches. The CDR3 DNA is TGTGCCATCGAGACTAGCGGGCGGTTGAGCGAGCAGTACTTC. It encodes CAIETSGRLSEQYF.

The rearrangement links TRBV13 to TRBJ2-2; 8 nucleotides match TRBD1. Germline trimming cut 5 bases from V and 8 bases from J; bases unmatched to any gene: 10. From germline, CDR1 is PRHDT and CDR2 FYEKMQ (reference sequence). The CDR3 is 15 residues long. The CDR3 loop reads CASSHYGQGKGELFF. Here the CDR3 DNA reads TGTGCCAGCAGCCATTACGGACAGGGAAAGGGGGAGCTGTTTTTT.

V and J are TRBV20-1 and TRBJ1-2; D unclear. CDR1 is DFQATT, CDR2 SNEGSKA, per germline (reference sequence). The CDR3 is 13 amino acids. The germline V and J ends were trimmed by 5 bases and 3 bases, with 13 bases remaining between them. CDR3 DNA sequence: TGCAGTGCTCGACGGCAGTCGGACTATGGCTACACCTTC. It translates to CSARRQSDYGYTF.

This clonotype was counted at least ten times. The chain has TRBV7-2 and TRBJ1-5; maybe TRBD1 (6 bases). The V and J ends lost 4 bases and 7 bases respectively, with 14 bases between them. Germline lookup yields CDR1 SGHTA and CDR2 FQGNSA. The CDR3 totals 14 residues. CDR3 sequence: CASSWNRVGQPQHF. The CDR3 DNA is TGTGCCAGCAGCTGGAACAGGGTAGGGCAGCCCCAGCATTTT. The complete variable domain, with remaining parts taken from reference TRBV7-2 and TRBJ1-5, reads GAGVSQSPSNKVTEKGKDVELRCDPISGHTALYWYRQSLGQGLEFLIYFQGNSAPDKSGLPSDRFSAERTGGSVSTLTIQRTQQEDSAVYLCASSWNRVGQPQHFGDGTRLSIL.

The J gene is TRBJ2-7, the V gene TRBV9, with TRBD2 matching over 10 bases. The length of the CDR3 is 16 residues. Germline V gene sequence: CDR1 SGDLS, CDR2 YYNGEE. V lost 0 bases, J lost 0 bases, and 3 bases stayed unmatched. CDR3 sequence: CASSVEASGSSYEQYF. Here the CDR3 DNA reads TGTGCCAGCAGCGTAGAAGCTAGCGGGAGCTCCTACGAGCAGTACTTC.

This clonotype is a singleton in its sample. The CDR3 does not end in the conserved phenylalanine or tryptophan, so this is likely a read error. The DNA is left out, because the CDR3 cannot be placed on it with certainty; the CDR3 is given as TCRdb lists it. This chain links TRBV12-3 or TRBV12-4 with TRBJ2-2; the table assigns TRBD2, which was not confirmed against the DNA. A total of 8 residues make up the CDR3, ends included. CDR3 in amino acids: CASSFGVP.

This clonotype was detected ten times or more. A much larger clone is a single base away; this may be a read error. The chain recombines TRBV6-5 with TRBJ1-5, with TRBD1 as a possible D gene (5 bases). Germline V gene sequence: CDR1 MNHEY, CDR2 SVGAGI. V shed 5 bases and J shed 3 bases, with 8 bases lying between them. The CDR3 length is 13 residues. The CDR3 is CASSATDNQPQHF. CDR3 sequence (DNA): TGTGCCAGCAGTGCGACAGACAATCAGCCCCAGCATTTT.

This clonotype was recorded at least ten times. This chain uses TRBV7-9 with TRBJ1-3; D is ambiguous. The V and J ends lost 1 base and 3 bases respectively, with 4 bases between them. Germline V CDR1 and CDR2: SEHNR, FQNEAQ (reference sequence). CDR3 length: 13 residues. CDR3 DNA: TGTGCCAGCAGCTTAGGGAATGGAAACACCATATATTTT. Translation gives CASSLGNGNTIYF.